What follows is one TCR beta chain and its context. This record comes from a study of control samples from healthy donors and cancer patients. CDR1 is MGHRA and CDR2 is YSYEKL in the germline V gene. The CDR3 length is 15 residues. Trimming took off 0 bases at V and 7 bases at J, with 13 bases between the two ends. Sequenced by immunoSEQ multiplex PCR; TCRdb stores in-frame clones only, minus some. Among 90,000 or so clones, approximately 90% were seen once, and the ten largest hold roughly an eighth. The chain carries TRBV4-1 and TRBJ1-5; D is unclear. The TCR sequence derives from a woman in her 70s in good health. The sample was blood. CDR3 sequence: CASSQELRNSQPQHF. CDR3 nucleotide sequence: TGCGCCAGCAGCCAAGAGCTCAGGAATAGCCAGCCCCAGCATTTT.